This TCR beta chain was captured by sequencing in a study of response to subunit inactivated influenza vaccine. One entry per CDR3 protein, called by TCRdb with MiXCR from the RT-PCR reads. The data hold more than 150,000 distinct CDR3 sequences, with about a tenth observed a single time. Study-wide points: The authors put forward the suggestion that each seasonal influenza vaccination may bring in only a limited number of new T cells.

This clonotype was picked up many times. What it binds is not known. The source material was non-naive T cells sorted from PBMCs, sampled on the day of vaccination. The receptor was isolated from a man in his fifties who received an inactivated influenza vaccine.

CDR3 loop: CASSYRTSGPTGELFF. CDR3 DNA sequence: TGTGCCAGCAGCTATCGGACTAGCGGGCCCACCGGGGAGCTGTTTTTT. This chain uses TRBV5-6 with TRBJ2-2, with 11 bases lining up with TRBD2. CDR3 length: 16 residues. V gave up 3 bases and J gave up 4 bases; unmatched junction bases: 5. Germline lookup yields CDR1 SGHDT and CDR2 YYEEEE.